This T cell receptor (beta chain) was identified during a study of vaccination and CD4 T cells after COVID-19. Across the study: Spike peptides, overlapping and drawn from SARS-CoV-2, HCoV-NL63, HCoV-OC43 and HCoV-229E, were used to stimulate cells.

Germline CDR1 SGHTA, CDR2 FQGNSA. The CDR3 covers 15 residues. The J segment lost 2 bases and the V segment lost 6 bases, leaving 5 bases of the junction unmatched. Researchers used the Oncomine TCR Beta short-read assay to sequence DNA from cultured CD4+ T cells. TCRdb independently ran MiXCR on the PCR reads; one entry per CDR3 protein. The table lists approximately 27,000 distinct CDR3 sequences, about 35% of them singletons. Time point specified: late sampling 161 to 241 days after vaccination in a few convalescent patients. Described treatment: roughly ten-day PBMC culture with coronavirus spike peptide pools or control peptides (ViraFEST assay). Half-medium replacement with fresh IL-2 medium took place on days 3 and 7. Details on this clonotype: Its matching antigen is unknown.

Broader study findings: Convalescent patients were relatively few, and early post-infection timepoints were missing. For SARS-CoV-2-reactive clonotypes, the median went from about 22 to 38, a nonsignificant increase.

The sequences come from CD4+ T cells from blood, cultured in vitro, collected about 7 months after SARS-CoV-2 vaccination. J is TRBJ2-1 and V is TRBV7-2, with TRBD2 identical over 9 bases. This clonotype originated in a human donor who had recovered from COVID-19. Written as DNA, the CDR3 is TGTGCCAGCAGGGCGGGAGGGGCGACCTACAATGAGCAGTTCTTC. Amino acids: CASRAGGATYNEQFF.